Each of the 20 T cell receptor beta chains below was sequenced from the same sample in a study of tumor-infiltrating lymphocytes in oesophageal squamous cell carcinoma. TCRdb independently ran MiXCR on the PCR reads; one entry per CDR3 protein. The sample includes around 15,000 distinct CDR3 sequences, approximately 50% of them seen just once. The sequenced sample was esophageal tumor tissue. Receptor source: a male donor with esophageal squamous cell carcinoma.

Concerning this clonotype: Relative to the germline gene, one junction end is altered; a read error may explain this. The chain carries TRBV7-2 and TRBJ2-1; 10 nucleotides line up with TRBD2. The CDR3 spans 13 residues. CDR1 and CDR2 (germline): SGHTA, FQGNSA. Here the CDR3 reads CASRASGSNEQFF. In nucleotides, the CDR3 is TGTGCCAGCAGGGCTAGCGGGAGCAATGAGCAGTTCTTT.

This chain uses TRBV10-3 with TRBJ2-1; D unclear. TRBJ2-5 matches the DNA end more closely, so the J call is doubtful. CDR3 size: 14 residues. Germline V gene sequence: CDR1 ENHRY, CDR2 SYGVKD. The CDR3 here is CAISEVSDQETQYF. The DNA of the CDR3 is TGTGCCATCAGTGAGGTGTCGGACCAAGAGACCCAGTACTTC.

Within the sample, this clonotype is medium-sized. This chain joins TRBV7-9 and TRBJ2-5; D is unclear. This CDR3 has 13 residues. Germline loops: CDR1 SEHNR, CDR2 FQNEAQ (reference sequence). Trimming pared 1 base from V and 2 bases from J, leaving 5 bases between. CDR3 amino acids: CASSLGSQETQYF. The CDR3 bases are TGTGCCAGCAGCTTAGGATCACAAGAGACCCAGTACTTC.

The J gene is TRBJ2-5, the V gene TRBV12-3 or TRBV12-4; TRBD2 is a possible D gene (5 bases). CDR3 length: 17 residues. Trimming left V 6 bases short and J 1 base short, with 21 bases between. CDR3 loop: CASSLEGWRPSQETQYF. CDR3 coding DNA: TGTGCCAGCAGCCTAGAGGGATGGCGGCCCAGCCAAGAGACCCAGTACTTC.

The chain carries TRBV7-4 and TRBJ2-7; no clear D gene. Gene TRBJ2-5 matches the end of the DNA better, so the J call may be wrong. The germline V gene encodes CDR1 SGHVT and CDR2 SQSDAQ. The CDR3 consists of 15 residues. CDR3 nucleotide sequence: TGTGCCAGCAGCTCAGGCCCGAGAAAACAAGAGACCCAGTACTTC. It codes for CASSSGPRKQETQYF.

This clonotype was counted a few times. The chain employs TRBV12-3 or TRBV12-4 and TRBJ2-5; 9 bases line up with TRBD2. The CDR3 is made up of 16 amino acids. V dropped 6 bases and J dropped 13; count of bases not matched to a gene: 21. The CDR3 nucleotides read TGTGCCAGCAGCCTCGGGCTAGCGGGGAACACCGGGGAGCTGTACTTC. Translating gives CASSLGLAGNTGELYF.

In its sample, this clonotype was seen many times. The final CDR3 position lacks the conserved phenylalanine or tryptophan, pointing to a likely read error. Because the CDR3's place on the DNA is in doubt, the DNA is left out and the CDR3 is given as listed by TCRdb. The chain couples TRBV6-1 to TRBJ2-4; no DNA check was done on the table's D call, TRBD1. The CDR3 adds up to 8 amino acids, both ends counted. CDR1 and CDR2 from the germline V gene are MNHNS and SASEGT. This CDR3 is CATLGEGR.

The rearrangement links TRBV7-6 to TRBJ2-5; perhaps TRBD1 as D (6 bases). The CDR3 length is 14 residues. Germline CDR1 SGHVS, CDR2 FNYEAQ. The V gene lost 7 bases and the J gene lost 0 bases, with 12 bases spanning the gap. The CDR3 region is CASNSPGDQETQYF. The CDR3 nucleotides are TGTGCCAGCAACAGCCCAGGGGACCAAGAGACCCAGTACTTC.

The chain couples TRBV7-2 to TRBJ2-4; D is possibly TRBD2 (6 bases). The DNA end is a closer match to TRBJ2-7, so the J assignment may be wrong. Looked up from germline, CDR1 is SGHTA and CDR2 is FQGNSA. CDR3 size: 13 residues. The CDR3 nucleotides read TGTGCCAGCAGCTCCCTAGCGTCCTACGAGCAGTACTTC. It codes for CASSSLASYEQYF.

The chain joins TRBV19 to TRBJ2-3; perhaps D is TRBD1 or TRBD2 (5 bases each). Between the trimmed V and J ends, which lost 5 bases and 14 bases, there was a span of 26 bases. From germline, CDR1 is LNHDA and CDR2 SQIVND (reference sequence). CDR3 length equals 15 residues. The CDR3 here is CASSRRSAGSGELYF. CDR3 DNA sequence: TGTGCCAGTAGTCGCCGATCAGCAGGGTCCGGGGAGCTGTATTTT.

V gene TRBV24-1 combines with J gene TRBJ2-4, with D possibly TRBD2 on 7 matching bases. CDR1 is KGHDR, CDR2 SFDVKD, per germline. Trimming cost V 4 bases and J 15 bases, with 24 bases left between them. CDR3 length: 15 residues. For the CDR3, the DNA is TGTGCCACCAGTGACGAATGGGGGGGGCTTGGGGAGCTGTACTTC. Amino acids: CATSDEWGGLGELYF.

By share, this clonotype counts as medium-sized. V gene TRBV7-9 combines with J gene TRBJ2-7; weak D call: TRBD2 (5 bases). CDR3 length: 16 amino acids. Germline V gene lookup returns CDR1 SEHNR and CDR2 FQNEAQ (reference sequence). V was trimmed by 1 base and J by 5 bases, leaving 18 bases between them. The CDR3 DNA is TGTGCCAGCAGCTTAGTGGGTGAGGGCATCTCTGACGAGCAGTACTTC. Residues: CASSLVGEGISDEQYF.

The J gene is TRBJ2-3, the V gene TRBV6-1; 9 bases are a match to TRBD1. Trimming removed 6 bases from V and 5 bases from J; junction bases left unmatched: 3. There are 13 residues in the CDR3. CDR1 and CDR2 (germline): MNHNS, SASEGT. This CDR3 is CASSGTGQDTQYF. The DNA for the CDR3 is TGTGCCAGCAGCGGGACAGGGCAAGATACGCAGTATTTT.

This chain uses TRBV7-6 with TRBJ2-3, with TRBD2 identical over 7 bases. CDR1 SGHVS and CDR2 FNYEAQ come from the germline V gene. After removal of 7 bases from V and 4 bases from J, the junction contained 17 bases not matched to a gene. This CDR3 contains 17 residues. CDR3 amino acids: CASTLSQASGVSDTQYF. In DNA, the CDR3 is TGTGCCAGCACCCTCTCTCAGGCTAGCGGCGTTTCAGATACGCAGTATTTT. Full variable domain (remainder filled in from reference TRBV7-6 and TRBJ2-3): GAGVSQSPRYKVTKRGQDVALRCDPISGHVSLYWYRQALGQGPEFLTYFNYEAQQDKSGLPNDRFSAERPEGSISTLTIQRTEQRDSAMYRCASTLSQASGVSDTQYFGPGTRLTVL.

This clonotype has only one observation. A junction end diverges from the germline sequence, so it may reflect a read error. The chain couples TRBV28 to TRBJ1-2, with D tentatively TRBD1 (6 bases). The CDR3 is 13 residues long. In germline, CDR1 is MDHEN, CDR2 SYDVKM. CDR3 nucleotide sequence: TGTGCCAGCAGGAAACAGGGAACCTATGGCTACAACTTC. Its translation is CASRKQGTYGYNF.

The chain recombines TRBV6-1 with TRBJ2-1, with TRBD2 matching over 7 bases. Germline CDR1 reads MNHNS; CDR2 reads SASEGT. The CDR3 extends over 15 amino acids. After removal of 2 bases from V and 1 base from J, the junction contained 2 bases not matched to a gene. CDR3 region: CASSETGGSYNEQFF. CDR3 DNA sequence: TGTGCCAGCAGTGAAACGGGGGGATCCTACAATGAGCAGTTCTTC.

This clonotype was counted at least ten times. This clone may be a read error of a much larger clone one base away. The chain recombines TRBV28 with TRBJ2-7; D not certain. Germline V lookup: CDR1 MDHEN, CDR2 SYDVKM. V was cut by 6 bases and J by 7 bases, with 10 bases left in between. The length of the CDR3 is 11 residues. This CDR3 is CASRIYNEQYF. In DNA form, the CDR3 reads TGTGCCAGCAGAATCTACAATGAGCAGTACTTC.

The chain combines TRBV6-1 with TRBJ2-3; D tentatively fits TRBD1 or TRBD2 (6 bases each). The CDR3 totals 11 residues. The V gene lost 8 bases and the J gene lost 9 bases, with 12 bases spanning the gap. Germline V gene lookup returns CDR1 MNHNS and CDR2 SASEGT. Written as DNA, the CDR3 is TGTGCCAGCTCTTCGGGGGCAACGCAGTATTTT. Translated: CASSSGATQYF.

This clonotype is classed as medium-sized. This may be a read error, as it is one base from a much larger clone. J is TRBJ2-1 and V is TRBV7-2; TRBD2 matches 10 bases. The J call may be wrong; the DNA end is better matched by TRBJ2-7. The CDR3 is 16 residues long. From germline, CDR1 is SGHTA and CDR2 FQGNSA. The CDR3 region has the DNA TGTGCCAGCAGCCACCCCGGACTAGCGGTCTACAATGAGCAGTACTTC. Translating it yields CASSHPGLAVYNEQYF.

The CDR3 DNA sequence: TGTGCCAGCAGCCAGGGGTTGGGGGCACCCTACGAGCAGTACTTC. Translation gives CASSQGLGAPYEQYF. The chain recombines TRBV7-3 with TRBJ2-1; tentative D call: TRBD1 (6 bases). The DNA end lines up better with TRBJ2-7; the J call may be wrong. CDR1 and CDR2 (germline): SGHTA, FQGTGA. CDR3 length: 15 amino acids.